This T cell receptor (beta chain) was identified during a study of blood T cell repertoires in COVID-19. Study details: T cells, B-cell-depleted T cells, or PBMCs supplied cDNA or gDNA.

Authors' analysis steps: For nucleated cells, counts were estimated from reference gene primer amplification. Clones were sequenced by immunoSEQ multiplex PCR, and TCRdb holds only the in-frame ones, with some missing. The V and J calls and the clone size are those of that table, but D and trimming were determined from the DNA. The data contain approximately 99,000 clones, just over 85% of them singletons. Trimming took off 4 bases at V and 0 bases at J, with 9 bases between the two ends. Looked up from germline, CDR1 is LGHDT and CDR2 is YNNKEL (reference sequence). The CDR3 has 15 residues. Sequenced material: peripheral blood. The TCR originated in a man aged 50 or older with COVID-19, enrolled during active disease. This chain uses TRBV3-1 (or the pseudogene TRBV3-2) with TRBJ2-2, with D possibly TRBD1 on 6 matching bases. CDR3 bases: TGTGCCAGCAGCCTCGGGACAACGAACACCGGGGAGCTGTTTTTT. This encodes CASSLGTTNTGELFF.